Each of the 28 T cell receptor beta chains below was sequenced from the same sample in a study of blood T cell repertoires in COVID-19. Produced via immunoSEQ multiplex PCR; TCRdb's table is partial and in-frame only. Found here are 140,000 or so clones, just under 85% of them singletons; the top ten hold 3% to 4%. Material: PBMCs or T cells enriched from blood (not recorded which). The receptors derive from a woman aged 45-59 years with acute COVID-19.

This clone showed up just a few times. The chain couples TRBV5-1 to TRBJ2-7; 7 bases line up with TRBD1. The J segment lost 3 bases and the V segment lost 1 base, leaving 4 bases of the junction unmatched. The CDR3 covers 14 residues. CDR1 is SGHRS and CDR2 is YFSETQ in the germline V gene. The CDR3 sequence: CASSLNWDSYEQYF. The CDR3 nucleotides are TGCGCCAGCAGCTTGAACTGGGACAGCTACGAGCAGTACTTC.

The chain is built from TRBV5-5 and TRBJ2-2; 9 bases match TRBD1. The CDR3 loop spans 15 amino acids. Trimming removed 1 base from V and 14 bases from J; junction bases left unmatched: 12. Germline V lookup: CDR1 SGHKS, CDR2 YYEKEE (reference sequence). The CDR3 sequence: CASSLSGQGLGSLFF. In DNA, the CDR3 is TGTGCCAGCAGCTTGTCGGGACAGGGTTTAGGGAGTCTGTTTTTT.

This clone was recorded only once. V and J are TRBV11-3 and TRBJ1-6; 10 nucleotides align to TRBD1. The germline V gene encodes CDR1 SGHNT and CDR2 YENEEA. Trimming removed 1 base from V and 7 bases from J; junction bases left unmatched: 4. The CDR3 is 16 amino acids. The CDR3 loop is CASSLGATGGNSPLHF. The CDR3, as DNA: TGTGCCAGCAGCTTAGGTGCGACAGGGGGCAATTCACCCCTCCACTTT.

V usage is TRBV6-5 and J usage is TRBJ1-2; TRBD1 matches at 7 bases. The CDR3 has 15 amino acids. The V segment lost 6 bases and the J segment 6 bases; nucleotides outside the gene matches: 13. The germline gives CDR1 MNHEY, CDR2 SVGAGI. CDR3 residues: CASSLRGGVLDGYTF. In DNA, the CDR3 is TGTGCCAGCAGCTTGCGAGGGGGCGTTCTCGATGGCTACACCTTC.

The V gene is TRBV23-1, the J gene TRBJ2-1, with TRBD2 identical over 12 bases. Being an ORF, TRBV23-1 has a function that is uncertain. CDR3 length equals 20 residues. The ends lost 9 bases at V and 6 bases at J; junction bases unmatched: 24. The CDR3 protein is CARPGTGYKKTSGRTNEQFF. The CDR3 DNA sequence: TGCGCCAGGCCCGGGACAGGGTACAAGAAAACTAGCGGGAGGACCAATGAGCAGTTCTTC.

This chain joins TRBV6-2 or TRBV6-3 and TRBJ1-2; 8 nucleotides align to TRBD1. V trimming: 2 bases; J trimming: 6 bases; junction bases outside the gene matches: 5. The length of the CDR3 is 14 residues. CDR1 and CDR2 (germline): MNHEY, SVGEGT. DNA for the CDR3: TGTGCCAGCAGTTACCGGACAGGGTACCATGGCTACACCTTC. As protein: CASSYRTGYHGYTF.

The chain recombines TRBV12-5 with TRBJ2-7; TRBD2 matches at 13 bases. J gave up 6 bases and V 4 bases, and 6 bases lay outside the gene matches. Germline V CDR1 and CDR2: LGHNT, FRNRAP. There are 15 residues in the CDR3. The CDR3 is CASGSGLAGSSEQYF. The CDR3 bases are TGTGCTAGTGGTTCGGGACTAGCGGGGTCCAGCGAGCAGTACTTC.

The chain is built from TRBV28 and TRBJ1-1; possibly TRBD1 for D (6 bases). This CDR3 is built from 15 residues. In germline, CDR1 is MDHEN, CDR2 SYDVKM. The V gene lost 6 bases and the J gene lost 7 bases, with 21 bases spanning the gap. This CDR3 reads CASSLKTPGGLEAFF. Written as DNA, the CDR3 is TGTGCCAGCAGCCTCAAGACCCCGGGGGGGCTTGAAGCTTTCTTT.

The chain joins TRBV2 to TRBJ1-6; D may be TRBD1 (6 bases). The germline V and J ends were trimmed by 4 bases and 9 bases, with 13 bases remaining between them. The CDR3 totals 14 residues. From germline, CDR1 is SNHLY and CDR2 FYNNEI. CDR3 in amino acids: CASSGLQGSSPLHF. The CDR3 nucleotides read TGTGCCAGCAGTGGACTACAGGGAAGTTCACCCCTCCACTTT.

This chain links TRBV7-3 with TRBJ2-1; possible D gene TRBD2, 6 bases. Trimming cost V 0 bases and J 10 bases, with 10 bases left between them. The CDR3 runs 13 residues. Germline V gene sequence: CDR1 SGHTA, CDR2 FQGTGA. The DNA of the CDR3 is TGTGCCAGCAGCTTAACGTATGCGGGGGAGCAGTTCTTC. Protein product: CASSLTYAGEQFF.

The chain carries TRBV18 and TRBJ1-1; 8 nucleotides match TRBD1. The CDR3 has 15 residues. CDR1 and CDR2 from the germline V gene are KGHSH and LQKENI. After removal of 2 bases from V and 1 base from J, the junction contained 3 bases not matched to a gene. DNA for the CDR3: TGTGCCAGCTCACCAGCCGGACAGGGGAACACTGAAGCTTTCTTT. Translated, it gives CASSPAGQGNTEAFF.

The genes are TRBV28 and TRBJ2-1, with TRBD2 identical over 8 bases. CDR1 is MDHEN and CDR2 is SYDVKM in the germline V gene. The CDR3 spans 15 residues. The V and J ends lost 5 bases and 2 bases, in that order; junction bases with no gene match: 5. The CDR3: CASSRIAGTYNEQFF. The CDR3 coding sequence is TGTGCCAGCAGTAGAATAGCGGGAACCTACAATGAGCAGTTCTTC.

The chain has TRBV29-1 and TRBJ2-5; maybe TRBD1 (6 bases). V lost 6 bases and J lost 2, with 10 bases in between. Germline CDR1 and CDR2: SQVTM and ANQGSEA. CDR3 length: 12 residues. The CDR3 loop reads CSVPQGQETQYF. As DNA, the CDR3 is TGCAGCGTACCTCAGGGGCAAGAGACCCAGTACTTC. Drawing the rest from reference TRBV29-1 and TRBJ2-5, the complete variable domain is SAVISQKPSRDICQRGTSLTIQCQVDSQVTMMFWYRQQPGQSLTLIATANQGSEATYESGFVIDKFPISRPNLTFSTLTVSNMSPEDSSIYLCSVPQGQETQYFGPGTRLLVL.

This clone was recorded once. The chain is built from TRBV25-1 and TRBJ2-1; 8 nucleotides align to TRBD1. V lost 0 bases, J lost 7 bases, and 5 bases stayed unmatched. Looked up from germline, CDR1 is MGHDK and CDR2 is SYGVNS. This CDR3 is built from 15 residues. In DNA, the CDR3 is TGTGCCAGCAGTGAATATCGACAGGGGAAGAATGAGCAGTTCTTC. It codes for CASSEYRQGKNEQFF.

The rearrangement links TRBV7-9 to TRBJ1-1; possible D gene TRBD1, 5 bases. CDR3 length: 13 residues. Trimming shortened V by 1 base and J by 6 bases, and 9 bases separated the two germline ends. CDR1 and CDR2 (germline): SEHNR, FQNEAQ (reference sequence). The CDR3 here is CASSLVQGAEAFF. As DNA, the CDR3 is TGTGCCAGCAGCTTAGTACAAGGGGCTGAAGCTTTCTTT.

The V call is TRBV5-1, the J call TRBJ1-2, with 12 bases fitting TRBD1. The germline gives CDR1 SGHRS, CDR2 YFSETQ. V trimming: 1 base; J trimming: 8 bases; junction bases outside the gene matches: 9. There are 16 residues in the CDR3. The CDR3 spells CASSLTGTGGAGGYTF. In nucleotides, the CDR3 is TGCGCCAGCAGCTTGACCGGGACAGGGGGCGCCGGAGGCTACACCTTC.

The chain joins TRBV5-4 to TRBJ1-2, with 10 bases aligning to TRBD1. J lost 6 bases, V lost 4 bases, and 6 bases had no gene match. The CDR3 runs 14 residues. The germline V gene encodes CDR1 SGHNT and CDR2 YYREEE (reference sequence). The chain's CDR3 is CASSVGQGQDGYTF. The DNA of the CDR3 is TGTGCCAGCAGCGTGGGACAGGGGCAGGATGGCTACACCTTC.

This rearrangement joins TRBV5-1 to TRBJ1-1, with D unresolved. The germline CDR1 and CDR2 sequences are SGHRS and YFSETQ. The CDR3 runs to 14 residues. V lost 4 bases and J 6 bases, leaving 16 bases between the germline ends. CDR3 amino acids: CASSRESTTSEAFF. The CDR3, as DNA: TGCGCCAGCAGCCGAGAATCGACTACCTCTGAAGCTTTCTTT.

The rearrangement uses TRBV2 and TRBJ1-2; 7 bases are a match to TRBD1. Germline V gene lookup returns CDR1 SNHLY and CDR2 FYNNEI. The CDR3 sequence is 14 residues long. V lost 5 bases to trimming and J lost 1 base; unmatched junction nucleotides: 4. CDR3: CASSIQGDNYGYTF. The CDR3 bases are TGTGCCAGCAGTATTCAGGGGGATAACTATGGCTACACCTTC.

This clone has just a few counts. The chain recombines TRBV7-6 with TRBJ2-5, with 8 bases aligning to TRBD1. Per the germline V gene, CDR1 is SGHVS and CDR2 is FNYEAQ. V lost 4 bases, J lost 5 bases, and 9 bases stayed unmatched. The CDR3 consists of 15 residues. The CDR3 region has the DNA TGTGCCAGCAGCTCCCAGGGGGCGCAAAGGGAGACCCAGTACTTC. This translates into CASSSQGAQRETQYF.

The chain is built from TRBV7-8 and TRBJ1-1; 11 bases match TRBD1. Germline assignment: CDR1 SGHVS and CDR2 FQNEAQ. The ends lost 5 bases at V and 6 bases at J; junction bases unmatched: 5. This CDR3 spans 14 amino acids. CDR3 region: CASSAGQGGAEAFF. CDR3 DNA: TGTGCCAGCAGCGCGGGACAGGGGGGCGCTGAAGCTTTCTTT.

The chain recombines TRBV11-2 with TRBJ2-2; TRBD2 matches at 9 bases. This CDR3 is built from 19 residues. The germline V gene has CDR1 SGHAT and CDR2 FQNNGV. The V gene end was trimmed by 1 base and the J gene end by 1 base; junction bases not matched to a gene: 10. The CDR3 DNA is TGTGCCAGCAGCTTAGTGAAGGCGGGAGGGCCTCGGAACACCGGGGAGCTGTTTTTT. Translated: CASSLVKAGGPRNTGELFF.

This rearrangement joins TRBV4-1 to TRBJ2-1; 7 positions agree with TRBD2. J was trimmed by 0 bases and V by 3 bases; bases with no gene match: 8. Germline V CDR1 and CDR2: MGHRA, YSYEKL. The CDR3 runs to 17 residues. The DNA for the CDR3 is TGCGCCAGCAGCCAGGGCGGGACTACCGGCTCCTACAATGAGCAGTTCTTC. It yields the protein CASSQGGTTGSYNEQFF.

V gene TRBV24-1 combines with J gene TRBJ2-1; TRBD2 agrees at 11 bases. Germline CDR1 reads KGHDR; CDR2 reads SFDVKD. Trimming removed 0 bases from V and 8 bases from J; junction bases left unmatched: 2. The CDR3 totals 15 residues. The CDR3 reads CATSDLSSGRHEQFF. The CDR3 DNA reads TGTGCCACCAGTGATTTGTCTAGCGGGAGGCATGAGCAGTTCTTC.

V gene TRBV11-2 combines with J gene TRBJ2-7, with 8 bases lining up with TRBD1. Trimming cost V 4 bases and J 5 bases; bases outside gene matches: 4. This CDR3 comprises 13 residues. The germline V gene has CDR1 SGHAT and CDR2 FQNNGV. CDR3 residues: CASSSRQGNEQYF. The CDR3 coding sequence is TGTGCCAGCAGCTCCCGACAGGGGAACGAGCAGTACTTC.

The rearrangement uses TRBV5-1 and TRBJ2-7; 12 positions agree with TRBD2. Unmatched junction bases numbered 14, after V lost 4 bases and J lost 6 bases. Germline lookup yields CDR1 SGHRS and CDR2 YFSETQ. This CDR3 has 17 residues. CDR3 sequence (DNA): TGCGCCAGCAGCCAGCAACCGCCTAGCGGGAGGGTCGGCGAGCAGTACTTC. This codes for CASSQQPPSGRVGEQYF.

This clone appeared a single time. The chain combines TRBV11-3 with TRBJ2-1, with 9 bases identical to TRBD1. Germline trimming cut 5 bases from V and 7 bases from J; bases unmatched to any gene: 6. The germline gives CDR1 SGHNT, CDR2 YENEEA. There are 14 residues in the CDR3. The CDR3 DNA is TGTGCCAGCAGCCGAGGACAGGGGAGGAATGAGCAGTTCTTC. This encodes CASSRGQGRNEQFF.

This clone has ten or more counts. V usage is TRBV5-4 and J usage is TRBJ2-7; 7 bases map to TRBD2. The CDR3 consists of 14 residues. Germline values: CDR1 SGHNT, CDR2 YYREEE (reference sequence). V shed 1 base and J 0 bases; nucleotides not matched to a gene: 1. The CDR3 nucleotides are TGTGCCAGCAGCTTGTGGGGGGGCTCCTACGAGCAGTACTTC. Translation: CASSLWGGSYEQYF.